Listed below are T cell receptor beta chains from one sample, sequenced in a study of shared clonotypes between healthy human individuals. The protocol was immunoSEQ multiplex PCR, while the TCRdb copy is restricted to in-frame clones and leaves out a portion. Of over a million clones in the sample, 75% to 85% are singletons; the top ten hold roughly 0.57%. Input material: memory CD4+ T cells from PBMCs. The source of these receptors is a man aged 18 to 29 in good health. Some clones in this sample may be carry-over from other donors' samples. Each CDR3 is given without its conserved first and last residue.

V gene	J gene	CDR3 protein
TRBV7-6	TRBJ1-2	ASSSVFRTDNYGYT
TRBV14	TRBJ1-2	ASSLGPAGYT
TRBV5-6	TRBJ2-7	ASSLARSYEQY
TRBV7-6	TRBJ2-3	ASSWPVVGREPSDTQY
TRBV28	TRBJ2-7	ASRQAGFSYEQY
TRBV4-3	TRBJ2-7	ASSFGRGTEQY
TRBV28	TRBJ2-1	ASSLSKGLAGYNEQF
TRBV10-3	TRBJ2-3	ALRDHSTDTQY
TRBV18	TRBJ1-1	ASSPRENTEAF
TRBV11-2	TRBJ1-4	ASSAGQGGEKLF
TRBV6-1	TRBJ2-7	ASIISSNYEQY
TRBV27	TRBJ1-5	ASSLTGALNQPQH
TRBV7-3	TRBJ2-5	ASSVQGAPRETQY
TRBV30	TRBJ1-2	ASPRGASQWDGYT
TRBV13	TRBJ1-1	ASSSTGGSTEAF
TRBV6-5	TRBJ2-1	ASRREPYNEQF
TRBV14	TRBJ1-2	ASSQVPGAYGYT
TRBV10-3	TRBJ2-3	AIRAGLASTDTQY
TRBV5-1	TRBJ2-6	ASSRTGDMIGANVLT
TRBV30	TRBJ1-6	AWSGTGSSPLH
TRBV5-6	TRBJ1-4	ASSLDRRGGKLF
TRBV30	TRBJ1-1	AWTPRVAWREDTEAF